This T cell receptor beta chain originates from a study of T cells after yellow fever vaccination (dated by TCRdb to about 2019). Context from the whole study: The SMART-Seq v4 Ultra Low Input RNA kit was used to prepare libraries from fractions with low cell numbers. Bulk TCR alpha and beta repertoires were sequenced longitudinally to track T-cell clones before and after primary and booster YFV17D yellow fever vaccination. Blood was collected at multiple timepoints before and after primary and secondary immunization, and bulk PBMC replicates and cell subsets were isolated. Two healthy male donors, one aged 18 to 30 and one aged 30 to 40 years, made up the cohort.

Results and caveats for the whole study, not just this receptor: Because abundant contaminating clonotypes from the bulk population could be contained in FACS-sorted repertoires, computational filtering was required. Most clones expanded after primary vaccination (around 96% of CD4 and roughly 90% of CD8) were re-detected after the booster, suggesting that broad memory maintenance occurred. A small share of clonotypes was detected in both CD4 and CD8 compartments, with the overlap likely arising from convergent recombination. The study included only two donors, which limits how far the findings can be generalized. The secondary T-cell response was weaker than the primary response but faster, peaking on day 5 instead of day 15.

In light of the paper, this sample's treatment or condition label describes: live attenuated yellow fever vaccine strain. A standard Ficoll-Paque protocol was used to isolate PBMCs from peripheral blood. Dynabeads CD4 and CD8 positive selection kits were used to isolate CD4 and CD8 T-cell fractions. TriZol was used to extract RNA from bulk PBMCs, from CD4 and CD8 fractions, and from dextramer-positive and dextramer-negative fractions. Spanning cysteine to phenylalanine, the CDR3 consists of 15 amino acids. The sequence is cut down to CDR3 DNA, 45 bases in frame from base 1. V loses 2 bases, J loses 1 base, and the germline ends lie 10 bases apart. In the germline V gene (reference sequence), CDR1 corresponds to SEHNR and CDR2 to FQNEAQ. In its sample, this clonotype was seen many times. Its antigen is unknown. Base qualities are not at hand, and no much larger clone is one base apart. TCR cDNA was synthesized by 5'RACE template switching, which introduced a universal primer site and unique molecular identifiers. Priming for cDNA synthesis came from both the TCR alpha and TCR beta constant segments. Library amplification used two PCR steps, and the second PCR step added sample barcodes and sequencing adapters. Libraries were sequenced on Illumina HiSeq 2500 (2x100 bp) or NovaSeq (2x150 bp). The original methods were these. MIGEC handled demultiplexing of reads and collapsing into UMI consensus sequences, while MiXCR performed V(D)J alignment. Clonotypes responding to the vaccine were identified with edgeR on replicate PBMC samples, with the criteria of FDR below 0.01 and a log2 fold change above 5 up to day 15. Bulk clonotypes were assigned CD4 or CD8 identity according to which sequenced CD4 or CD8 repertoire held them at higher abundance. The raw public data were reprocessed by TCRdb itself: fastp quality trimming at Q25, MiXCR clonotype calling, in-frame beta chains only. For every CDR3 protein sequence, its rows merge into one entry that carries the most common genes and DNA. The V and J calls shown here were made by TCRdb, not taken from the authors' results. Across this sample there are about 240,000 distinct CDR3 sequences, with 6.9% seen only once. The ten largest make up approximately 0.87% of the sample.

This TCR derives from a man aged 30-40 years who received the YFV17D yellow fever vaccine. The sample consisted of CD4+ T cells sorted from PBMCs, taken 15 days after the yellow fever booster vaccination. The chain employs TRBV7-9 and TRBJ2-3, with the D gene not clear enough to name. CDR3 sequence: CASSLKSVRTDTQYF. The nucleotides are TGTGCCAGCAGCTTAAAATCCGTCCGCACAGATACGCAGTATTTT.